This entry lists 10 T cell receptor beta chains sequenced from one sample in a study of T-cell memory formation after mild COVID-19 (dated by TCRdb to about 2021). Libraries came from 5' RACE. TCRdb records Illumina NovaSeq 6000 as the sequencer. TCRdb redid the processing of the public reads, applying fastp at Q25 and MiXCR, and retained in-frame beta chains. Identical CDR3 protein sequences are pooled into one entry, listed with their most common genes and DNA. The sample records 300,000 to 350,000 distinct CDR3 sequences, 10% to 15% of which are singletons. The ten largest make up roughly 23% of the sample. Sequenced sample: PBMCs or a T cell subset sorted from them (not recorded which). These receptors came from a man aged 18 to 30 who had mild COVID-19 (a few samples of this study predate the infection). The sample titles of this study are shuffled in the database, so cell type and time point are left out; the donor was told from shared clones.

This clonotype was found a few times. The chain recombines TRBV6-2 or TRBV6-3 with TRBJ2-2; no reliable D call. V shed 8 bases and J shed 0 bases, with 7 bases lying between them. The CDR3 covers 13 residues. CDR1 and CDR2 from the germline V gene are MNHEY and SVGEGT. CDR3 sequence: CASHIANTGELFF. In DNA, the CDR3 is TGTGCCAGCCATATCGCGAACACCGGGGAGCTGTTTTTT.

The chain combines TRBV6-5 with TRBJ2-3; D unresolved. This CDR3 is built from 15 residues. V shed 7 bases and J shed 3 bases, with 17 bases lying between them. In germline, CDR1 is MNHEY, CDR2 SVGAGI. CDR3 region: CASNEIAAGTDTQYF. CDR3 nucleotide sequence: TGTGCCAGCAACGAAATCGCGGCCGGGACAGATACGCAGTATTTT.

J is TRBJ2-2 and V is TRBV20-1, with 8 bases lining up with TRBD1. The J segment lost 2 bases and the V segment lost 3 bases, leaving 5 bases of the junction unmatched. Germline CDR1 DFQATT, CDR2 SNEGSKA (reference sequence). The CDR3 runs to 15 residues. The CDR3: CSARRTGPNTGELFF. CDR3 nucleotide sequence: TGCAGTGCTAGGCGGACAGGGCCAAACACCGGGGAGCTGTTTTTT.

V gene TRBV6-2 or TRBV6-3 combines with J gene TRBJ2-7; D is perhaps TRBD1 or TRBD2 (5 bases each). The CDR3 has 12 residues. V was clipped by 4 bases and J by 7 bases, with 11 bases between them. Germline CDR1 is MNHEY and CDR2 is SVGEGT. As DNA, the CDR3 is TGTGCCAGCAGTTGGGACCTTCGAGAGCAGTACGTC. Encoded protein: CASSWDLREQYV.

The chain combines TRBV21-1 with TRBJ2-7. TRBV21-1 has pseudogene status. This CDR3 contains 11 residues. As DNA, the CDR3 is TGTGCCAGCAGCAAAGTATCCGGTCCGTACGTC. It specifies CASSKVSGPYV.

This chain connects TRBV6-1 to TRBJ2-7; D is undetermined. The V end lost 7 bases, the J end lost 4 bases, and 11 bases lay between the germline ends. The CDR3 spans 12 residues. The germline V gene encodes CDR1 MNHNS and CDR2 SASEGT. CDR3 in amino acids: CASKGQTYEQYV. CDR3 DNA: TGTGCCAGCAAGGGCCAGACTTACGAGCAGTACGTC.

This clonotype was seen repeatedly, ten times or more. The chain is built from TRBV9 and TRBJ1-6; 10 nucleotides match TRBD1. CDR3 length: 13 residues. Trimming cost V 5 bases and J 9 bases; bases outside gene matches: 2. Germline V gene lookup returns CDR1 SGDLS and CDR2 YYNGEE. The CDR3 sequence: CASSGQGGSPLHF. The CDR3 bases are TGTGCCAGCAGTGGACAGGGGGGTTCACCCCTCCACTTT.

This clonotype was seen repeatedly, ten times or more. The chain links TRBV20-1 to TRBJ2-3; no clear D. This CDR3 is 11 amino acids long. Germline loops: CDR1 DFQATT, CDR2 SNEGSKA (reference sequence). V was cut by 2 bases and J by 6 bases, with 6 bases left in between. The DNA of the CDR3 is TGCAGTGCTAGATATCGGGATACGCAGTATTTT. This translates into CSARYRDTQYF.

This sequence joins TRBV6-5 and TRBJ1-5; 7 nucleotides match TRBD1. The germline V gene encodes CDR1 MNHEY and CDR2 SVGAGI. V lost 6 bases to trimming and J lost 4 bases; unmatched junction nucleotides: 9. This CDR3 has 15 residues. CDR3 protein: CASSQAGGGNQPQHF. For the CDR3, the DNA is TGTGCCAGCAGCCAGGCAGGGGGTGGTAATCAGCCCCAGCATTTT.

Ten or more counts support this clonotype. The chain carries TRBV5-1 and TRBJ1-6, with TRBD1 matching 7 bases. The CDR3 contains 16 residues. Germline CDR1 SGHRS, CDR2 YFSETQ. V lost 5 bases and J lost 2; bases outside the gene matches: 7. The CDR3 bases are TGCGCCAGCAGGCCGAGGGACAGCGCCTATAATTCACCCCTCCACTTT. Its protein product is CASRPRDSAYNSPLHF. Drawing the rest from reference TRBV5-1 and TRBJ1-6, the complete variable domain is KAGVTQTPRYLIKTRGQQVTLSCSPISGHRSVSWYQQTPGQGLQFLFEYFSETQRNKGNFPGRFSGRQFSNSRSEMNVSTLELGDSALYLCASRPRDSAYNSPLHFGNGTRLTVT.